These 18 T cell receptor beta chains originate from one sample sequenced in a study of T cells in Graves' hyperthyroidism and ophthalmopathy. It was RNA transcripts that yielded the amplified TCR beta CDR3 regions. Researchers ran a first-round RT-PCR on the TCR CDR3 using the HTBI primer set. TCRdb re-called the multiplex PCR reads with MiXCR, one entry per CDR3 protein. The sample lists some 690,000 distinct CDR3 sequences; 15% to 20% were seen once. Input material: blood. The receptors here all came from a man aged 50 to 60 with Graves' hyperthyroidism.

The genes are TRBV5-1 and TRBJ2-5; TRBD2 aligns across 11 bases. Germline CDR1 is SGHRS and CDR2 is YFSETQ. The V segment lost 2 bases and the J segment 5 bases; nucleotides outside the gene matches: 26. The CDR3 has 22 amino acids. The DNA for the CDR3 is TGCGCCAGCAGCTTTTTGCCCTTTACTTATCCCGGGACTAGCGGCTCGAGGGAGACCCAGTACTTC. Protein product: CASSFLPFTYPGTSGSRETQYF.

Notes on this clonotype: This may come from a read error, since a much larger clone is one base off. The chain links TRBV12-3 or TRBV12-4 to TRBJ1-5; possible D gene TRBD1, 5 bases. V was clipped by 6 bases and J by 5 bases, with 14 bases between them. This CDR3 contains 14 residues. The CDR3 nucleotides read TGTGCCAGCAGCGATGTCAGGGTAGATCAGCCCCAGCATTTT. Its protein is CASSDVRVDQPQHF.

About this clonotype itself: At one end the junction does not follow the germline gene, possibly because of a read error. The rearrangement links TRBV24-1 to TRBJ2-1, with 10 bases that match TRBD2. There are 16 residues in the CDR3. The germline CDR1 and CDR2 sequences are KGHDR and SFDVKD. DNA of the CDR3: TGTGCCGCCAGTGATAATAGCGGGAGGATGAACAATGAGCAGTTCTTC. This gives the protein CAASDNSGRMNNEQFF.

The CDR3 coding sequence is TGTGCCAGCAGTTTTGCGGACGAGCAGTACTTC. Translated: CASSFADEQYF. The V call is TRBV12-3 or TRBV12-4, the J call TRBJ2-7, with no clear D. The CDR3 runs to 11 residues. V was pared by 3 bases and J by 5 bases, with 5 bases between.

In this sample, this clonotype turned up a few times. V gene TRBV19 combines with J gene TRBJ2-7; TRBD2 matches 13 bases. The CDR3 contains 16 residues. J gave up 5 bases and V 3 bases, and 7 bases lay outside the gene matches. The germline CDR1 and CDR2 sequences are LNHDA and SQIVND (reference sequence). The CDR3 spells CASSMVGTSGIHEQYF. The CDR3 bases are TGTGCCAGTAGTATGGTGGGGACTAGCGGGATCCACGAGCAGTACTTC.

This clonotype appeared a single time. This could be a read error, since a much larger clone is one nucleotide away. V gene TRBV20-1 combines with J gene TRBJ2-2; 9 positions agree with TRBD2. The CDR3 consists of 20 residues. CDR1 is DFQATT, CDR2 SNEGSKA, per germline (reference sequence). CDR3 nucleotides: TGCTGTGCTAAAAAACCACCTAGAGGACTAGCGCGAGGGAACACCGGGGAGCTGTTTTTT. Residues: CCAKKPPRGLARGNTGELFF.

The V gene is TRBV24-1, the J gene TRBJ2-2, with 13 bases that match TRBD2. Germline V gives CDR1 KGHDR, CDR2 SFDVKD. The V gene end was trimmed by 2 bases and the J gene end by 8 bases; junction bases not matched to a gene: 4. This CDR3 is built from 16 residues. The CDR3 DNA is TGTGCCACCAGTGATTGGACTAGCGGGAGAAAAGGGGAGCTGTTTTTT. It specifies CATSDWTSGRKGELFF.

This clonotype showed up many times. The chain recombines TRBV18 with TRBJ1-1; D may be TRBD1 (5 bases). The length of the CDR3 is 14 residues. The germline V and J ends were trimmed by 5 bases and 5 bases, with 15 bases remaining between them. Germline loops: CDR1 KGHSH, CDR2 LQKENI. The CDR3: CASSTTGDETEAFF. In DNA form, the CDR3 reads TGTGCCAGCTCAACTACGGGGGATGAAACTGAAGCTTTCTTT.

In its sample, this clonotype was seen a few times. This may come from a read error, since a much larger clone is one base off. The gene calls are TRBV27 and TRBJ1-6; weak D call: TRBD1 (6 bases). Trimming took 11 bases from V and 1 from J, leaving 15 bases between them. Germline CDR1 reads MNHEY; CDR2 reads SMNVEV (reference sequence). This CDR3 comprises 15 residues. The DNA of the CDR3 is TGTGCCTGCACCTCCAGGGGATCCTATAATTCACCCCTCCACTTT. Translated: CACTSRGSYNSPLHF.

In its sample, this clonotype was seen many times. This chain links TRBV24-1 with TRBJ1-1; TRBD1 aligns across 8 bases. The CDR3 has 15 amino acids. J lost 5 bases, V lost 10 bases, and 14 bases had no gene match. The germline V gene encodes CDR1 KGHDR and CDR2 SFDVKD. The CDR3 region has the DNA TGTGCCACTGCCGGGACAGGTGCTGTAGGGACTGAAGCTTTCTTT. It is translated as CATAGTGAVGTEAFF.

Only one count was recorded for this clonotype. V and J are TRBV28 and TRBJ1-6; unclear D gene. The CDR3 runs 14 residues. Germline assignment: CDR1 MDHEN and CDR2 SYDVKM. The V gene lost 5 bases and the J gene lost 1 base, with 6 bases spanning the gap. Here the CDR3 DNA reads TGTGCCAGCAGTCTGAGGTCCTATAATTCACCCCTCCACTTT. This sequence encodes CASSLRSYNSPLHF. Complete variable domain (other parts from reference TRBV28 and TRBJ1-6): DVKVTQSSRYLVKRTGEKVFLECVQDMDHENMFWYRQDPGLGLRLIYFSYDVKMKEKGDIPEGYSVSREKKERFSLILESASTNQTSMYLCASSLRSYNSPLHFGNGTRLTVT.

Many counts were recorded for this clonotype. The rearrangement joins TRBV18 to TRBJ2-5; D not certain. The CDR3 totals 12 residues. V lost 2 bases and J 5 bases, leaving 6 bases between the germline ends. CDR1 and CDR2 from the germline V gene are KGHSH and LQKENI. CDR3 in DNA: TGTGCCAGCTCACCAGGAACGGAGACCCAGTACTTC. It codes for CASSPGTETQYF.

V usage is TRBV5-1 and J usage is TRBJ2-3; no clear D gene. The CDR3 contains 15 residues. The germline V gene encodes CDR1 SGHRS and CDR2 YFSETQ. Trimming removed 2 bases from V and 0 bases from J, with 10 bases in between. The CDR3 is CASSFSATSTDTQYF. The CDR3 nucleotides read TGCGCCAGCAGCTTTTCGGCAACTAGCACAGATACGCAGTATTTT.

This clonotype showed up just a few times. This CDR3 is CASSQEEARAYEQYF. CDR3 DNA: TGCGCCAGCAGCCAAGAGGAGGCCAGGGCCTACGAGCAGTACTTC. The rearrangement links TRBV4-1 to TRBJ2-7; D possibly uses TRBD1 or TRBD2 (5 bases each). Germline V CDR1 and CDR2: MGHRA, YSYEKL. The CDR3 loop spans 15 amino acids. Between the trimmed V and J ends, which lost 0 bases and 2 bases, there was a span of 11 bases.

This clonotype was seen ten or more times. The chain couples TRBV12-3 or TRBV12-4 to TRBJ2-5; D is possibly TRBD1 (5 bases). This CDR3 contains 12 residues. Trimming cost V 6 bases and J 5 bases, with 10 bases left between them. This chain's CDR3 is CASRGAGETQYF. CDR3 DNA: TGTGCCAGCAGAGGGGCTGGGGAGACCCAGTACTTC.

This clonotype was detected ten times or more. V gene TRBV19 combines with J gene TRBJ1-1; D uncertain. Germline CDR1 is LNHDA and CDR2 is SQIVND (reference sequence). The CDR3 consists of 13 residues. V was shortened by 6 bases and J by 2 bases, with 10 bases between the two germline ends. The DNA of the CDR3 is TGTGCCAGTAGCACAGAAACCAACACTGAAGCTTTCTTT. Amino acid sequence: CASSTETNTEAFF. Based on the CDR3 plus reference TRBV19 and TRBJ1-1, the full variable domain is DGGITQSPKYLFRKEGQNVTLSCEQNLNHDAMYWYRQDPGQGLRLIYYSQIVNDFQKGDIAEGYSVSREKKESFPLTVTSAQKNPTAFYLCASSTETNTEAFFGQGTRLTVV.

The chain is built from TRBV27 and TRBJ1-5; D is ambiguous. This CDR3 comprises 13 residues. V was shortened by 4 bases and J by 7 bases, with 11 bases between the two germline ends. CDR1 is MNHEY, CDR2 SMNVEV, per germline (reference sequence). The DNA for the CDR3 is TGTGCCAGCAGTTCTCAGGTATGGCAGCCCCAGCATTTT. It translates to CASSSQVWQPQHF.

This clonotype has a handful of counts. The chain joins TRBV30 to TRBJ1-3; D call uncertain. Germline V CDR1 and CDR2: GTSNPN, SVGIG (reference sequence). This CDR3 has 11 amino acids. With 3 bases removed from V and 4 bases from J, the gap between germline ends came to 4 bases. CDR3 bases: TGTGCCTGGAGCGAGGGAAACACCATATATTTT. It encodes CAWSEGNTIYF.